These 3 T cell receptor beta chains were sequenced from one sample in a study of cytomegalovirus exposure and HLA in healthy donors. With 60 Vbeta and 13 Jbeta primers, the PCR was carried out. The method was immunoSEQ multiplex PCR; TCRdb's version includes in-frame clones alone and lacks a portion of them. This sample has some 150,000 clones; 75% to 80% occur once, and the top ten carry 4.9%. The sequencing input was PBMCs. The receptors stem from a woman aged 50 to 65 in good health and CMV-seronegative.

This clone was counted a single time. The genes are TRBV27 and TRBJ2-7; 8 nucleotides agree with TRBD2. CDR3 size: 17 residues. Looked up from germline, CDR1 is MNHEY and CDR2 is SMNVEV (reference sequence). After removal of 3 bases from V and 6 bases from J, the junction contained 16 bases not matched to a gene. DNA of the CDR3: TGTGCCAGCAGTTTCGGGCTAGCGGGCGCCCCGGCTGTCGAGCAGTACTTC. Encoded protein: CASSFGLAGAPAVEQYF.

The chain is built from TRBV19 and TRBJ2-2, with D perhaps TRBD2 (6 bases). The V end lost 2 bases, the J end lost 4 bases, and 8 bases lay between the germline ends. This CDR3 region has 14 residues. Per germline, CDR1 LNHDA and CDR2 SQIVND (reference sequence). CDR3 region: CASSISSVTGELFF. Written as DNA, the CDR3 is TGTGCCAGTAGTATATCTAGCGTCACCGGGGAGCTGTTTTTT.

This chain connects TRBV19 to TRBJ1-3, with no clear D. This CDR3 has 16 residues. CDR1 and CDR2 (germline): LNHDA, SQIVND (reference sequence). Trimming left V 4 bases short and J 2 bases short, with 15 bases between. The CDR3 reads CASSTDRETTGNTIYF. In nucleotides, the CDR3 is TGTGCCAGTAGTACTGACCGAGAGACAACTGGAAACACCATATATTTT. Filled out from reference TRBV19 and TRBJ1-3, the complete variable domain reads DGGITQSPKYLFRKEGQNVTLSCEQNLNHDAMYWYRQDPGQGLRLIYYSQIVNDFQKGDIAEGYSVSREKKESFPLTVTSAQKNPTAFYLCASSTDRETTGNTIYFGEGSWLTVV.